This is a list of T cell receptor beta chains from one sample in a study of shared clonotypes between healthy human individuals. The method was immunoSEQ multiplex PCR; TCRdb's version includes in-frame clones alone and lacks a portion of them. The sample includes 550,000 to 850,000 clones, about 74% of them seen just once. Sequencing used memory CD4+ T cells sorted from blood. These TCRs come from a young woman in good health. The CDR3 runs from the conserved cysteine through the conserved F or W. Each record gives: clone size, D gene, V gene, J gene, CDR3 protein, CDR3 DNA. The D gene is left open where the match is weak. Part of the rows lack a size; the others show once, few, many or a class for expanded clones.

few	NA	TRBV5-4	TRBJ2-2	CASRNSGTNTGELFF	TGTGCCAGCAGAAATAGCGGAACGAACACCGGGGAGCTGTTTTTT
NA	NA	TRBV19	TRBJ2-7	CAITSDGQGTHEQYF	TGTGCCATTACTAGTGATGGTCAGGGCACCCACGAGCAGTACTTC
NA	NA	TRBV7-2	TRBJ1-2	CASSSSPSRQDTNYGYTF	TGTGCCAGCAGCTCCTCACCTTCTAGACAGGACACCAACTATGGCTACACCTTC
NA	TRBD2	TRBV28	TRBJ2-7	CASSLATHLGLADTYEQYF	TGTGCCAGCAGTTTGGCGACCCACCTGGGACTAGCGGATACCTACGAGCAGTACTTC
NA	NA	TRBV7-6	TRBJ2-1	CASSFSGGDYNEQFF	TGTGCCAGCAGCTTTAGCGGCGGGGATTACAATGAGCAGTTCTTC
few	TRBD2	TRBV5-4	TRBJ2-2	CASSFGLAGGSLGELFF	TGTGCCAGCAGCTTCGGCCTAGCGGGAGGATCTCTCGGGGAGCTGTTTTTT
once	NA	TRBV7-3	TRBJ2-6	CASSFTSGANVLTF	TGTGCCAGCAGCTTCACATCCGGGGCCAACGTCCTGACTTTC
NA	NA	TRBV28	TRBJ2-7	CASRLPWGEQYF	TGTGCCAGCAGGCTCCCCTGGGGCGAGCAGTACTTC
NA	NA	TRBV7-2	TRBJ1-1	CASSFGRDTEAFF	TGTGCCAGCAGCTTTGGCAGAGACACTGAAGCTTTCTTT
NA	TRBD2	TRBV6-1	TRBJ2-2	CASSGTSLDTGELFF	TGTGCCAGCAGCGGGACTAGCCTAGACACCGGGGAGCTGTTTTTT
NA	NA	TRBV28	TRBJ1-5	CASRRSNQPQHF	TGTGCCAGCAGACGGAGCAATCAGCCCCAGCATTTT
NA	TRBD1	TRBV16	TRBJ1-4	CASSQSAGTGNEKLFF	TGTGCCAGCAGCCAATCCGCCGGGACAGGGAATGAAAAACTGTTTTTT
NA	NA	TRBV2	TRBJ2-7	CAGGGRTGYEQYF	TGTGCCGGCGGTGGGAGGACGGGTTACGAGCAGTACTTC
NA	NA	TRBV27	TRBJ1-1	CASSLVPGSTEAFF	TGTGCCAGCAGTTTGGTACCGGGAAGCACTGAAGCTTTCTTT
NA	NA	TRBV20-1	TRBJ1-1	CSAVVHTEAFF	TGCAGTGCGGTCGTGCACACTGAAGCTTTCTTT
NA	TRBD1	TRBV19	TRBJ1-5	CASSLRGQGISNQPQHF	TGTGCCAGTAGTCTACGTGGACAGGGGATTAGCAATCAGCCCCAGCATTTT
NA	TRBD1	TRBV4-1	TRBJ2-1	CASSQIGTVTGNEQFF	TGCGCCAGCAGCCAAATCGGGACAGTAACGGGAAATGAGCAGTTCTTC
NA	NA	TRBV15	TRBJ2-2	CATSRGPEGELFF	TGTGCCACCAGCAGAGGCCCTGAAGGGGAGCTGTTTTTT
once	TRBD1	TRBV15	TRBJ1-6	CATSRAPTGGSSPLHF	TGTGCCACCAGCAGAGCCCCGACAGGGGGCAGTTCACCCCTCCACTTT
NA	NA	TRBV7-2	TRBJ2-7	CASSPTTSLREQYF	TGTGCCAGCAGCCCCACCACTAGTTTGCGCGAGCAGTACTTC
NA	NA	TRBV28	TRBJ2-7	CASRRTASYEQYF	TGTGCCAGCAGGCGGACAGCTAGCTACGAGCAGTACTTC
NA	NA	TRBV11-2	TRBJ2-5	CASSFSGWSQETQYF	TGTGCCAGCAGCTTTTCCGGGTGGTCGCAAGAGACCCAGTACTTC
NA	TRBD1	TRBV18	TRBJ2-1	CASSPDRYNEQFF	TGTGCCAGCTCACCGGACAGGTACAATGAGCAGTTCTTC
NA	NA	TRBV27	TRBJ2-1	CASRSLGKGFNEQFF	TGTGCCAGCAGATCCTTGGGGAAGGGATTCAATGAGCAGTTCTTC
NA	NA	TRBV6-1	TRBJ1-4	CASGPNLNEKLFF	TGTGCCAGCGGGCCAAATTTGAATGAAAAACTGTTTTTT
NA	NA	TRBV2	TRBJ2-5	CASSEIQGLGETQYF	TGTGCCAGCAGCGAAATCCAGGGTCTGGGGGAGACCCAGTACTTC
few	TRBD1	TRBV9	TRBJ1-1	CASSPQGSPEAFF	TGTGCCAGCAGCCCACAGGGGTCCCCTGAAGCTTTCTTT
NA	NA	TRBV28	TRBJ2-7	CASSPPGIYEQYF	TGTGCCAGCAGTCCCCCGGGGATCTACGAGCAGTACTTC
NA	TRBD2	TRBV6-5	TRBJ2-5	CASKGGRIQETQYF	TGTGCCAGCAAAGGCGGGAGAATACAAGAGACCCAGTACTTC
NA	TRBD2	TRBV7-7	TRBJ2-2	CASSSTSGRSGELFF	TGTGCCAGCAGCTCGACTAGCGGGAGGAGCGGGGAGCTGTTTTTT
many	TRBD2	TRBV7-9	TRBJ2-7	CASSFALSGGGEQYF	TGTGCCAGCAGCTTTGCGTTGTCGGGCGGGGGCGAGCAGTACTTC
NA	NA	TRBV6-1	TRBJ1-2	CASSEARRGNYGYTF	TGTGCCAGCAGTGAAGCACGGAGGGGCAACTATGGCTACACCTTC
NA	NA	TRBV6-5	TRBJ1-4	CASSLTAQNEKLFF	TGTGCCAGTAGCCTGACAGCGCAAAATGAAAAACTGTTTTTT
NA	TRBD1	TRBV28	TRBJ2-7	CASSLKRQGARDEQYF	TGTGCCAGCAGTCTGAAAAGACAGGGGGCGAGGGACGAGCAGTACTTC
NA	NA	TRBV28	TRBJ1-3	CASSSGDKIGNTIYF	TGTGCCAGCAGTTCAGGGGATAAAATTGGAAACACCATATATTTT
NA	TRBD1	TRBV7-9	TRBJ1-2	CASSSETGGTGYTF	TGTGCCAGCAGCTCTGAGACAGGGGGCACTGGCTACACCTTC
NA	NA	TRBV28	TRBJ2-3	CASTLGRDTQYF	TGTGCCAGCACCCTGGGGAGGGATACGCAGTATTTT
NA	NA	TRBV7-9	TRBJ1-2	CASSLVRSFDYGYTF	TGTGCCAGCAGCTTAGTTCGCAGTTTCGACTATGGCTACACCTTC
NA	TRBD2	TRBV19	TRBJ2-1	CASSNPGTSSYNEQFF	TGTGCCAGTAGTAACCCCGGGACTAGCTCCTACAATGAGCAGTTCTTC
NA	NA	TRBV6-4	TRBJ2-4	CATRTVNIQYF	TGTGCCACCCGGACTGTTAACATTCAGTACTTC
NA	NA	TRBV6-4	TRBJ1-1	CASSDSGIGEAFF	TGTGCCAGCAGTGACTCAGGAATAGGTGAAGCTTTCTTT